The 31 T cell receptor beta chains below all came from one sample that was sequenced in a study of T cells in localized non-small cell lung cancer. The assay was immunoSEQ multiplex PCR, and TCRdb's table has in-frame clones only and misses some. This table has tens of thousands of clones, roughly 90% appearing once. The specimen comprised peripheral blood, sampled before any cancer treatment. The receptors shown here come from a male donor aged 60 or over with stage I squamous cell lung carcinoma.

The chain has TRBV10-3 and TRBJ2-7, with D tentatively TRBD1 or TRBD2 (5 bases each). CDR1 and CDR2 from the germline V gene are ENHRY and SYGVKD. Trimming pared 0 bases from V and 5 bases from J, leaving 11 bases between. The CDR3 consists of 14 residues. The chain's CDR3 is CAISESGADDEQYF. CDR3 in DNA: TGTGCCATCAGTGAGTCCGGGGCAGATGACGAGCAGTACTTC.

The V gene is TRBV7-2, the J gene TRBJ1-1; D call uncertain. V lost 1 base and J lost 4, with 10 bases in between. The CDR3 runs 14 residues. CDR1 is SGHTA and CDR2 is FQGNSA in the germline V gene. CDR3 DNA sequence: TGTGCCAGCAGCTTAGGGGTAGACCGCACTGAAGCTTTCTTT. Translation: CASSLGVDRTEAFF.

The chain recombines TRBV18 with TRBJ1-3; 7 positions agree with TRBD1. The CDR3 covers 15 residues. Germline V gene data show CDR1 as KGHSH and CDR2 as LQKENI. V trimming: 4 bases; J trimming: 4 bases; junction bases outside the gene matches: 7. Here the CDR3 reads CASSRNRGSGNTIYF. The DNA for the CDR3 is TGTGCCAGCTCACGGAACAGGGGATCAGGAAACACCATATATTTT.

The chain couples TRBV23-1 to TRBJ2-7, with 7 bases fitting TRBD1. TRBV23-1 is placed among ORFs of uncertain function. J was trimmed by 3 bases and V by 7 bases; bases with no gene match: 12. The CDR3 runs 15 residues. The CDR3 DNA follows: TGCGCCAGCACCCCAGAAGGGGGCTTCTTCTACGAGCAGTACTTC. It is translated as CASTPEGGFFYEQYF.

This chain links TRBV7-2 with TRBJ1-4; D is possibly TRBD1 (5 bases). V was shortened by 5 bases and J by 10 bases, with 20 bases between the two germline ends. The CDR3 loop spans 15 amino acids. Germline V gene data show CDR1 as SGHTA and CDR2 as FQGNSA. This chain's CDR3 is CASSAGDGLVGKLFF. CDR3 nucleotides: TGTGCCAGCAGCGCGGGGGACGGGCTTGTCGGAAAACTGTTTTTT.

The V and J genes are TRBV10-3 and TRBJ1-2; D call uncertain. The CDR3 is 13 amino acids. Per germline, CDR1 ENHRY and CDR2 SYGVKD. V was pared by 0 bases and J by 8 bases, with 10 bases between. The DNA of the CDR3 is TGTGCCATCAGTGAGTCGGGCCAAGGGGGCTACACCTTC. Translating it yields CAISESGQGGYTF.

This clone is a singleton in its sample. V is TRBV5-1 and J is TRBJ1-1, with D tentatively TRBD1 (5 bases). From germline, CDR1 is SGHRS and CDR2 YFSETQ. The germline V and J ends were trimmed by 5 bases and 2 bases, with 13 bases remaining between them. The CDR3 covers 14 residues. The CDR3 sequence is CASSVDNPNTEAFF. For the CDR3, the DNA is TGCGCCAGCAGTGTGGACAACCCTAACACTGAAGCTTTCTTT.

The V and J genes are TRBV7-9 and TRBJ1-1; 9 nucleotides match TRBD1. The V and J ends lost 1 base and 5 bases, in that order; junction bases with no gene match: 11. The CDR3 length is 17 residues. Germline V gives CDR1 SEHNR, CDR2 FQNEAQ (reference sequence). The CDR3 DNA sequence: TGTGCCAGCAGCTTAGTACAGGGGGCAGGTACGAAGACTGAAGCTTTCTTT. It specifies CASSLVQGAGTKTEAFF. Full variable domain (missing parts from reference TRBV7-9 and TRBJ1-1): DTGVSQNPRHKITKRGQNVTFRCDPISEHNRLYWYRQTLGQGPEFLTYFQNEAQLEKSRLLSDRFSAERPKGSFSTLEIQRTEQGDSAMYLCASSLVQGAGTKTEAFFGQGTRLTVV.

This clone was observed once. The chain combines TRBV2 with TRBJ2-2; no clear D. Germline V gene lookup returns CDR1 SNHLY and CDR2 FYNNEI. CDR3 length: 13 residues. V dropped 5 bases and J dropped 3 bases, with 7 bases sitting between them. DNA of the CDR3: TGTGCCAGCAGTCGAGAGGACACCGGGGAGCTGTTTTTT. It specifies CASSREDTGELFF.

Only a few counts were recorded for this clone. The V and J genes are TRBV5-4 and TRBJ1-5, with D perhaps TRBD1 (6 bases). This CDR3 region has 14 residues. Germline V gene sequence: CDR1 SGHNT, CDR2 YYREEE (reference sequence). Between the trimmed V and J ends, which lost 0 bases and 5 bases, there was a span of 9 bases. CDR3 sequence reads: CASSLVGADQPQHF. CDR3 coding DNA: TGTGCCAGCAGCTTGGTGGGGGCTGATCAGCCCCAGCATTTT.

This clone came up once. The rearrangement joins TRBV28 to TRBJ2-5; TRBD2 matches at 7 bases. CDR3 size: 15 residues. After removal of 5 bases from V and 3 bases from J, the junction contained 9 bases not matched to a gene. From germline, CDR1 is MDHEN and CDR2 SYDVKM. CDR3 region: CASSGSQRGEETQYF. The CDR3 region has the DNA TGTGCCAGCAGTGGCAGCCAGCGGGGCGAAGAGACCCAGTACTTC.

This chain links TRBV21-1 with TRBJ1-4. TRBV21-1 is tagged as a pseudogene. The CDR3 runs 16 residues. The DNA for the CDR3 is TGTGCCAGCACGGGACCCGATAAGGCAACTAATGAAAAACTGTTTTTT. Translated: CASTGPDKATNEKLFF.

The chain has TRBV5-1 and TRBJ1-1; tentative D call: TRBD1 (6 bases). V dropped 0 bases and J dropped 11 bases, with 20 bases sitting between them. CDR1 SGHRS and CDR2 YFSETQ come from the germline V gene. This CDR3 region has 15 residues. CDR3 DNA: TGCGCCAGCAGCTTGGACAGTGGACAGCCCTTAGGGGCTTTCTTT. Its translation: CASSLDSGQPLGAFF.

The chain combines TRBV15 with TRBJ1-5; D is ambiguous. CDR3 length: 16 residues. Germline V gene lookup returns CDR1 LNHNV and CDR2 YYDKDF (reference sequence). Trimming left V 0 bases short and J 4 bases short, with 13 bases between. The CDR3 DNA reads as TGTGCCACCAGCAGAGATCTTGCCGCAGGAAATCAGCCCCAGCATTTT. Translating it yields CATSRDLAAGNQPQHF.

The rearrangement links TRBV5-4 to TRBJ1-1, with D possibly matching TRBD1 (6 bases). Trimming took off 4 bases at V and 1 base at J, with 11 bases between the two ends. The CDR3 sequence is 14 residues long. Germline V gene data show CDR1 as SGHNT and CDR2 as YYREEE (reference sequence). The CDR3 DNA is TGTGCCAGCAGCGCCGGACAGCGGAACACTGAAGCTTTCTTT. This encodes CASSAGQRNTEAFF.

This chain joins TRBV6-5 and TRBJ1-1; TRBD1 aligns across 7 bases. Per germline, CDR1 MNHEY and CDR2 SVGAGI. The V segment lost 6 bases and the J segment 0 bases; nucleotides outside the gene matches: 7. This CDR3 comprises 15 residues. The CDR3 is CASRRGRQMNTEAFF. The CDR3, as DNA: TGTGCCAGCAGGAGGGGGCGTCAGATGAACACTGAAGCTTTCTTT.

This sequence joins TRBV18 and TRBJ1-3; D is undetermined. The V gene's germline CDR1 is KGHSH and CDR2 LQKENI. This CDR3 contains 15 residues. Trimming stripped 2 bases from V and 0 bases from J, with 8 bases between. The CDR3 spells CASSPDPDSGNTIYF. In DNA, the CDR3 is TGTGCCAGCTCACCAGACCCGGACTCTGGAAACACCATATATTTT.

The genes are TRBV2 and TRBJ2-5; 9 nucleotides line up with TRBD2. Germline values: CDR1 SNHLY, CDR2 FYNNEI. The V segment lost 3 bases and the J segment 0 bases; nucleotides outside the gene matches: 5. This CDR3 has 16 amino acids. The CDR3 protein is CASSERGLAYQETQYF. CDR3 in DNA: TGTGCCAGCAGTGAGCGAGGACTAGCGTACCAAGAGACCCAGTACTTC.

The chain combines TRBV7-3 with TRBJ2-7; TRBD1 matches 9 bases. With 5 bases clipped from V and 5 bases from J, the junction kept 7 bases outside the gene matches. CDR3 length equals 14 residues. Germline values: CDR1 SGHTA, CDR2 FQGTGA. The DNA for the CDR3 is TGTGCCAGCAGCCCTACAGGGGGCGAAGACGAGCAGTACTTC. This codes for CASSPTGGEDEQYF.

The J gene is TRBJ2-2, the V gene TRBV6-6; D is unclear. The V and J ends lost 2 bases and 3 bases respectively, with 7 bases between them. Germline lookup yields CDR1 MNHNY and CDR2 SVGAGI (reference sequence). The CDR3 runs to 14 residues. The CDR3: CASSYKADTGELFF. For the CDR3, the DNA is TGTGCCAGCAGTTACAAGGCCGACACCGGGGAGCTGTTTTTT.

The J gene is TRBJ1-2, the V gene TRBV18; a possible D gene is TRBD1 (6 bases). V gave up 4 bases and J gave up 2 bases, with 14 bases separating them. Germline values: CDR1 KGHSH, CDR2 LQKENI. This CDR3 comprises 15 residues. In nucleotides, the CDR3 is TGTGCCAGCTCACGACAGGATCTAAACAACTATGGCTACACCTTC. Its translation: CASSRQDLNNYGYTF. Together with reference TRBV18 and TRBJ1-2, the CDR3 gives the full variable domain: NAGVMQNPRHLVRRRGQEARLRCSPMKGHSHVYWYRQLPEEGLKFMVYLQKENIIDESGMPKERFSAEFPKEGPSILRIQQVVRGDSAAYFCASSRQDLNNYGYTFGSGTRLTVV.

This clone was counted a single time. The chain joins TRBV6-6 to TRBJ1-1, with D maybe TRBD1 (5 bases). CDR3 length: 15 residues. Looked up from germline, CDR1 is MNHNY and CDR2 is SVGAGI (reference sequence). V was clipped by 1 base and J by 3 bases, with 12 bases between them. CDR3 protein: CASSYLGLMYTEAFF. Here the CDR3 DNA reads TGTGCCAGCAGTTACTTGGGACTTATGTACACTGAAGCTTTCTTT.

J is TRBJ1-2 and V is TRBV19; unclear D gene. The CDR3 extends over 13 amino acids. CDR1 LNHDA and CDR2 SQIVND come from the germline V gene (reference sequence). Deletions cut 6 bases from V and 4 bases from J, with 12 bases between. This chain's CDR3 is CASSERNTYGYTF. The CDR3, as DNA: TGTGCCAGTAGCGAAAGGAATACCTATGGCTACACCTTC.

DNA for the CDR3: TGTGCCAGCAGCTTAGCTTCTAGCGGGGGGCCCCTTACGCCGCAGTACTTC. Translation: CASSLASSGGPLTPQYF. V is TRBV7-6 and J is TRBJ2-7; 11 bases align to TRBD2. Trimming at V came to 0 bases and at J to 9 bases, leaving 13 bases not matched to a gene. The CDR3 runs to 17 residues. Germline CDR1 and CDR2: SGHVS and FNYEAQ.

V and J are TRBV10-3 and TRBJ1-6; possible D gene TRBD1, 6 bases. Germline CDR1 reads ENHRY; CDR2 reads SYGVKD. Trimming left V 10 bases short and J 6 bases short, with 16 bases between. This CDR3 is built from 14 residues. The CDR3 here is CATSWDIFNSPLHF. In DNA form, the CDR3 reads TGTGCCACATCGTGGGACATTTTTAATTCACCCCTCCACTTT.

This rearrangement joins TRBV19 to TRBJ2-1; D unresolved. This CDR3 spans 12 amino acids. Trimming took off 5 bases at V and 7 bases at J, with 9 bases between the two ends. Germline-derived CDR1 and CDR2 are LNHDA and SQIVND (reference sequence). CDR3 sequence (DNA): TGTGCCAGTAGTCTAAATTGGAATGAGCAGTTCTTC. It yields the protein CASSLNWNEQFF. Together with reference TRBV19 and TRBJ2-1, the CDR3 gives the full variable domain: DGGITQSPKYLFRKEGQNVTLSCEQNLNHDAMYWYRQDPGQGLRLIYYSQIVNDFQKGDIAEGYSVSREKKESFPLTVTSAQKNPTAFYLCASSLNWNEQFFGPGTRLTVL.

The chain couples TRBV11-3 to TRBJ1-1, with D hard to call. Germline V gene data show CDR1 as SGHNT and CDR2 as YENEEA. CDR3 length: 14 amino acids. V shed 0 bases and J shed 3 bases, with 8 bases lying between them. The CDR3 is CASSLEGRYTEAFF. The CDR3 bases are TGTGCCAGCAGCTTAGAAGGGAGATACACTGAAGCTTTCTTT.

The genes are TRBV5-1 and TRBJ2-7; D not certain. This CDR3 has 13 amino acids. V lost 4 bases, J lost 0 bases, and 8 bases lay in between. Per the germline V gene, CDR1 is SGHRS and CDR2 is YFSETQ. The CDR3 spells CASSTDGSYEQYF. The CDR3 bases are TGCGCCAGCAGCACTGACGGCTCCTACGAGCAGTACTTC. Variable domain in full (rest from reference TRBV5-1 and TRBJ2-7): KAGVTQTPRYLIKTRGQQVTLSCSPISGHRSVSWYQQTPGQGLQFLFEYFSETQRNKGNFPGRFSGRQFSNSRSEMNVSTLELGDSALYLCASSTDGSYEQYFGPGTRLTVT.

The chain recombines TRBV6-5 with TRBJ2-7; tentatively, D is TRBD1 (5 bases). Germline assignment: CDR1 MNHEY and CDR2 SVGAGI. V was clipped by 0 bases and J by 3 bases, with 12 bases between them. The CDR3 extends over 15 amino acids. CDR3 residues: CASSYSVGRIYEQYF. CDR3 nucleotide sequence: TGTGCCAGCAGTTACTCGGTGGGGCGAATCTACGAGCAGTACTTC.

The chain employs TRBV4-1 and TRBJ1-5; no clear D gene. CDR3 length equals 13 residues. CDR1 is MGHRA and CDR2 is YSYEKL in the germline V gene. With 4 bases removed from V and 5 bases from J, the gap between germline ends came to 9 bases. The CDR3 loop is CASSLGPDQPQHF. The CDR3 DNA reads as TGCGCCAGCAGCCTCGGGCCCGATCAGCCCCAGCATTTT.

The rearrangement uses TRBV7-8 and TRBJ1-1, with 8 bases matching TRBD1. Germline V gene data show CDR1 as SGHVS and CDR2 as FQNEAQ. CDR3 length: 15 amino acids. Trimming at V came to 3 bases and at J to 3 bases, leaving 6 bases not matched to a gene. In DNA, the CDR3 is TGTGCCAGCAGCTTCCTCACAGGGGGATACACTGAAGCTTTCTTT. It specifies CASSFLTGGYTEAFF.